The source of this TCR beta chain is a study of cytomegalovirus exposure and HLA in healthy donors. General study results and limits: Later analysis found that TCR beta chains associated with HLA were more clonally expanded than other, equally common chains.

Primers for the PCR totalled 60 Vbeta and 13 Jbeta. The assay was immunoSEQ multiplex PCR, and TCRdb's table has in-frame clones only and misses some. Of 100,000 to 150,000 clones listed, roughly three fifths are singletons. Points on this clone: What it binds is not known.

Per germline, CDR1 ENHRY and CDR2 SYGVKD. Trimming shortened V by 8 bases and J by 7 bases, and 17 bases separated the two germline ends. The CDR3 sequence is 13 residues long. The J gene is TRBJ1-2, the V gene TRBV10-3, with a possible D match to TRBD1 (5 bases). Source material: PBMCs. The TCR comes from a man aged 18 to 29 in good health and CMV-seronegative. The CDR3 DNA reads TGTGCCATCCAGGTTGCGGGGGGTAGTGGCTACACCTTC. Translation gives CAIQVAGGSGYTF.